This entry describes one TCR beta chain. No cognate antigen has been identified for it. Qualities for individual bases were not recorded, and no much larger clone is one base off. Enrolling through a virtual design, the prospective study's participants ranged in age from roughly 18 to 100 years and lived across 20 to 30 United States geographic areas. Cohort assignment in the prospective study relied on participant-reported clinical history from a screening survey and a study questionnaire. Exposed participants had been in contact with someone with a PCR-confirmed or clinician-diagnosed COVID-19 case within 2 weeks of study entry. Each participant in the prospective study had whole blood, serum and a nasopharyngeal or oropharyngeal swab collected by mobile phlebotomists. Over an approximately 2-month period, participants in the prospective study had the option of providing additional blood draws and questionnaires. Prospective study blood samples were shipped either frozen or at room temperature before DNA extraction.

The data are from a study of blood T cell repertoires in COVID-19 (dated by TCRdb to 2018 to 2021). With respect to the entire study: Collaborator samples came from the United States, Italy and Spain and covered acute and convalescent phases of COVID-19. The prospective study material was composed of cDNA or gDNA derived from T cells, B-cell-depleted T cells, or PBMCs. Deeply sampled blood TCRbeta repertoires from subjects exposed to, actively infected with, or recovered from COVID-19 were included in the dataset. A freely available public database, intended as a resource for researchers studying the immune response to SARS-CoV-2, is where the repertoires were released. Samples were obtained from the ongoing ImmuneRACE study (first 160 participants) and from some 1,200 subjects provided by 6 global collaborators. A de-identified subject ID, COVID-19 status, age in years and sex were almost always included in the sample metadata. HLA class I and class II types, where available, came from metadata supplied by the sample provider rather than from assay-based typing.

Inclusive of the bounding cysteine and phenylalanine, the CDR3 is 14 residues long. This entry keeps only the CDR3 DNA: 42 bases, framed from base 1. Trimming costs V 6 bases and J 5 bases, and their ends lie 16 bases apart. Reading the germline V gene gives CDR1 MDHEN and CDR2 SYDVKM. The immunoSEQ Assay, a bias-controlled multiplex PCR, was used to amplify TCRbeta CDR3 regions from genomic DNA. In the authors' own workflow: Within the assay, amplification of reference gene primers was used to estimate how many nucleated cells each sample contained. To quantify the absolute abundance of each unique TCRbeta CDR3 rearrangement, sequence reads were collapsed and filtered. For each sample, productive Simpson clonality was calculated as the square root of Simpson's diversity index across productive rearrangements. Drawn from immuneACCESS, this table holds only the in-frame rearrangements with V and J called that TCRdb kept. Clones are partly lost; checked studies trace under half to an unresolved V gene and leave the rest unexplained. V, J and clone size reflect that table, while D and trimming were determined from the DNA. This sample is represented by roughly 240,000 clones; around 82% of them were singletons. 3.5% to 4% of the sample belongs to the ten largest clones.

Broader findings and caveats from the paper: How much clinical and demographic metadata was included differed by source and by participant, and the metadata was provided uncurated.

The chain is assembled from TRBV28 and TRBJ1-2, with a weak D call of TRBD1 (5 bases match). The clonotype was recovered from a woman aged 40 to 50 who had been exposed to COVID-19. Material: PBMCs or T cells enriched from blood (not recorded which). CDR3 region: CASRGSGGNYGYTF. The DNA sequence follows: TGTGCCAGCAGAGGCTCGGGGGGAAATTATGGCTACACCTTC.